One and the same sample provided the 25 T cell receptor beta chains below, sequenced in a study of blood T cell repertoires in COVID-19. The repertoire was sequenced with immunoSEQ multiplex PCR; TCRdb's copy has only in-frame clones and lacks some. Of 140,000 to 150,000 clones listed, 80% to 90% are singletons. The specimen sequenced was peripheral blood. The receptors here all came from a man aged 55 to 70 with active or convalescent COVID-19.

The J gene is TRBJ1-2, the V gene TRBV18; TRBD1 matches at 8 bases. Germline V gives CDR1 KGHSH, CDR2 LQKENI. This CDR3 spans 15 amino acids. The V and J ends lost 5 bases and 9 bases, in that order; junction bases with no gene match: 14. The CDR3 sequence: CASSSVVQGANSYTF. The CDR3 bases are TGTGCCAGCTCATCAGTGGTCCAGGGGGCAAATAGCTACACCTTC.

This clone was observed once. The CDR3 sequence: CASNGGRDSQPQHF. The CDR3 DNA is TGTGCCAGCAATGGGGGCAGGGACAGTCAGCCCCAGCATTTT. This chain links TRBV2 with TRBJ1-5; 7 nucleotides agree with TRBD1. The CDR3 has 14 amino acids. Trimming at V came to 7 bases and at J to 6 bases, leaving 9 bases not matched to a gene. The germline V gene encodes CDR1 SNHLY and CDR2 FYNNEI. Based on the CDR3 plus reference TRBV2 and TRBJ1-5, the full variable domain is EPEVTQTPSHQVTQMGQEVILRCVPISNHLYFYWYRQILGQKVEFLVSFYNNEISEKSEIFDDQFSVERPDGSNFTLKIRSTKLEDSAMYFCASNGGRDSQPQHFGDGTRLSIL.

This clone appeared once. The chain employs TRBV6-5 and TRBJ1-1; D uncertain. Trimming removed 0 bases at V and 1 base at J, with 6 bases between. The length of the CDR3 is 14 residues. The germline V gene has CDR1 MNHEY and CDR2 SVGAGI. CDR3 amino acids: CASSYSAGNTEAFF. The CDR3 DNA reads as TGTGCCAGCAGTTACTCGGCAGGGAACACTGAAGCTTTCTTT.

Remarks on this clone: Other DNA sequences in the sample encode the same CDR3. V is TRBV3-1 (or the pseudogene TRBV3-2) and J is TRBJ1-1, with a possible D match to TRBD1 (5 bases). Germline V gene data show CDR1 as LGHDT and CDR2 as YNNKEL (reference sequence). Between the trimmed V and J ends, which lost 0 bases and 4 bases, there was a span of 9 bases. The CDR3 is 14 residues long. The chain's CDR3 is CASSQDPGGTEAFF. CDR3 DNA sequence: TGTGCCAGCAGCCAAGATCCCGGGGGCACTGAAGCTTTCTTT.

This clone occurred once. The chain carries TRBV27 and TRBJ1-5, with 9 positions matching TRBD1. J gave up 3 bases and V 3 bases, and 9 bases lay outside the gene matches. CDR1 MNHEY and CDR2 SMNVEV come from the germline V gene (reference sequence). The CDR3 loop spans 17 amino acids. CDR3 protein: CASSLLDRGFINQPQHF. CDR3 nucleotides: TGTGCCAGCAGTTTGTTGGACAGGGGTTTTATCAATCAGCCCCAGCATTTT.

The chain is built from TRBV6-6 and TRBJ1-2; 7 nucleotides line up with TRBD1. CDR3 size: 15 residues. Germline V lookup: CDR1 MNHNY, CDR2 SVGAGI (reference sequence). V dropped 7 bases and J dropped 4; count of bases not matched to a gene: 12. CDR3 protein: CASTSGQARPYGYTF. The CDR3 nucleotides are TGTGCCAGCACGAGCGGACAGGCTCGGCCCTATGGCTACACCTTC.

V gene TRBV7-3 combines with J gene TRBJ2-3; TRBD2 aligns across 11 bases. The CDR3 runs to 15 residues. Per the germline V gene, CDR1 is SGHTA and CDR2 is FQGTGA. The V gene end was trimmed by 8 bases and the J gene end by 7 bases; junction bases not matched to a gene: 11. The CDR3 spells CASQNSGGAVNTQYF. The DNA for the CDR3 is TGTGCCAGCCAAAATAGCGGGGGGGCCGTGAATACGCAGTATTTT.

V and J are TRBV7-8 and TRBJ2-2; D perhaps matches TRBD1 (5 bases). Germline V gives CDR1 SGHVS, CDR2 FQNEAQ. This CDR3 comprises 19 residues. Trimming removed 1 base at V and 0 bases at J, with 18 bases between. This CDR3 is CASSLGLFGQGTNTGELFF. In DNA, the CDR3 is TGTGCCAGCAGCTTAGGCCTTTTTGGGCAGGGCACGAACACCGGGGAGCTGTTTTTT. The full variable domain, in which reference TRBV7-8 and TRBJ2-2 provide the parts outside the CDR3, is GAGVSQSPRYKVAKRGQDVALRCDPISGHVSLFWYQQALGQGPEFLTYFQNEAQLDKSGLPSDRFFAERPEGSVSTLKIQRTQQEDSAVYLCASSLGLFGQGTNTGELFFGEGSRLTVL.

The chain uses TRBV2 and TRBJ1-5, with 8 bases aligning to TRBD1. From germline, CDR1 is SNHLY and CDR2 FYNNEI. V gave up 6 bases and J gave up 1 base; unmatched junction bases: 5. This CDR3 spans 15 amino acids. In DNA, the CDR3 is TGTGCCAGCAGAGTCGACAGGGGAAGCAATCAGCCCCAGCATTTT. Protein sequence: CASRVDRGSNQPQHF.

The J gene is TRBJ1-1, the V gene TRBV2; no definite D call. This CDR3 is built from 13 residues. Germline loops: CDR1 SNHLY, CDR2 FYNNEI. The V gene lost 8 bases and the J gene lost 0 bases, with 10 bases spanning the gap. CDR3 amino acids: CASLEEMNTEAFF. Here the CDR3 DNA reads TGTGCCAGCTTGGAGGAGATGAACACTGAAGCTTTCTTT.

This sequence joins TRBV28 and TRBJ1-5, with 7 bases that match TRBD1. The CDR3 length is 15 residues. Germline CDR1 and CDR2: MDHEN and SYDVKM. V lost 8 bases and J lost 1; bases outside the gene matches: 8. This CDR3 is CASFLTGKSNQPQHF. The DNA for the CDR3 is TGTGCCAGCTTCTTGACAGGGAAAAGCAATCAGCCCCAGCATTTT.

The chain carries TRBV28 and TRBJ2-6; D might be TRBD2 (5 bases). Germline-derived CDR1 and CDR2 are MDHEN and SYDVKM. This CDR3 region has 15 residues. V was cut by 6 bases and J by 8 bases, with 17 bases left in between. The CDR3 reads CASSPTTTGSNVLTF. The CDR3 bases are TGTGCCAGCAGCCCTACTACTACGGGGTCCAACGTCCTGACTTTC.

Worth noting for this clone: Other DNA variants within this sample encode the same CDR3. The CDR3: CASSLDRGNEKLFF. The CDR3 DNA reads TGTGCCAGCAGCCTAGACAGGGGGAATGAAAAACTGTTTTTT. The gene calls are TRBV5-4 and TRBJ1-4; the match to TRBD1 covers 9 bases. V was pared by 4 bases and J by 5 bases, with 3 bases of the junction left unmatched. This CDR3 is 14 amino acids long. Germline values: CDR1 SGHNT, CDR2 YYREEE (reference sequence).

The V and J genes are TRBV12-3 or TRBV12-4 and TRBJ1-2; 9 bases map to TRBD1. The CDR3 runs 13 residues. After removal of 4 bases from V and 5 bases from J, the junction contained 2 bases not matched to a gene. As DNA, the CDR3 is TGTGCCAGCAGTTCCGGACAGGGGTATGGCTACACCTTC. Residues: CASSSGQGYGYTF.

The chain combines TRBV24-1 with TRBJ1-2; 8 bases align to TRBD1. This CDR3 has 15 amino acids. V was clipped by 5 bases and J by 4 bases; unmatched bases: 8. Germline V gene sequence: CDR1 KGHDR, CDR2 SFDVKD. CDR3 DNA sequence: TGTGCCACCAGTGCCATTGACAGGGGTGGCTATGGCTACACCTTC. Its translation is CATSAIDRGGYGYTF.

V is TRBV6-5 and J is TRBJ2-7, with D uncertain. V was shortened by 5 bases and J by 3 bases, with 8 bases between the two germline ends. Germline CDR1 and CDR2: MNHEY and SVGAGI. The CDR3 has 12 residues. The CDR3 sequence: CASSPIFYEQYF. In DNA, the CDR3 is TGTGCCAGCAGTCCCATTTTCTACGAGCAGTACTTC.

The chain has TRBV30 and TRBJ1-6; D is unresolved. V lost 3 bases and J 10 bases, leaving 13 bases between the germline ends. The germline V gene encodes CDR1 GTSNPN and CDR2 SVGIG (reference sequence). The CDR3 extends over 13 amino acids. CDR3 in amino acids: CAWSATGSSPLHF. DNA of the CDR3: TGTGCCTGGAGCGCAACGGGGTCCTCACCCCTCCACTTT.

The chain joins TRBV24-1 to TRBJ2-5; weak D call: TRBD2 (5 bases). This CDR3 comprises 15 residues. CDR1 and CDR2 from the germline V gene are KGHDR and SFDVKD. V was cut by 4 bases and J by 5 bases, with 16 bases left in between. DNA of the CDR3: TGTGCCACCAGTGAACCCGGACGAGGGAAGGAGACCCAGTACTTC. Its translation is CATSEPGRGKETQYF.

This clone showed up just once. The chain joins TRBV6-1 to TRBJ1-4, with TRBD1 matching over 8 bases. With 2 bases clipped from V and 15 bases from J, the junction kept 11 bases outside the gene matches. Germline assignment: CDR1 MNHNS and CDR2 SASEGT. The CDR3 covers 14 residues. CDR3 DNA: TGTGCCAGCAGTGAAAGGTGGACAGGGCGAATGTTGTTTTTT. Its translation: CASSERWTGRMLFF.

The chain couples TRBV11-2 to TRBJ2-7; 14 nucleotides agree with TRBD2. Germline CDR1 and CDR2: SGHAT and FQNNGV. Trimming cost V 4 bases and J 1 base; bases outside gene matches: 3. CDR3 length: 16 residues. CDR3 nucleotides: TGTGCCAGCAGCTCATGGACTAGCGGGGGGTCCTACGAGCAGTACTTC. Protein sequence: CASSSWTSGGSYEQYF.

The chain employs TRBV19 and TRBJ1-2; no clear D. Per the germline V gene, CDR1 is LNHDA and CDR2 is SQIVND (reference sequence). V lost 0 bases to trimming and J lost 8 bases, with 10 bases between them. The CDR3 spans 13 residues. In DNA form, the CDR3 reads TGTGCCAGTAGTATAGATCGACCCGGGGGCTACACCTTC. Its protein is CASSIDRPGGYTF.

The chain links TRBV29-1 to TRBJ2-2; unclear D gene. V was pared by 5 bases and J by 2 bases, with 12 bases between. Germline CDR1 reads SQVTM; CDR2 reads ANQGSEA. This CDR3 contains 14 residues. The CDR3 sequence is CSVFGALNTGELFF. CDR3 in DNA: TGCAGCGTTTTTGGAGCCTTAAACACCGGGGAGCTGTTTTTT.

In its sample, this clone was seen a few times. The chain employs TRBV5-1 and TRBJ2-4; the match to TRBD1 covers 8 bases. CDR1 and CDR2 from the germline V gene are SGHRS and YFSETQ. The J segment lost 8 bases and the V segment lost 0 bases, leaving 4 bases of the junction unmatched. This CDR3 is 14 amino acids long. CDR3 bases: TGCGCCAGCAGCTTGGCACAGGGGGTAGACATTCAGTACTTC. It encodes CASSLAQGVDIQYF.

This chain connects TRBV24-1 to TRBJ1-2, with 7 bases identical to TRBD1. This CDR3 comprises 13 residues. Germline V gene data show CDR1 as KGHDR and CDR2 as SFDVKD. V was clipped by 4 bases and J by 7 bases; unmatched bases: 5. CDR3 nucleotides: TGTGCCACCAGTGAGGGACAGAACCGTGGCTACACCTTC. Its translation: CATSEGQNRGYTF.

The V call is TRBV4-3, the J call TRBJ1-1; D remains ambiguous. This CDR3 is 12 amino acids long. Trimming removed 0 bases at V and 9 bases at J, with 8 bases between. The germline gives CDR1 LGHNA, CDR2 YSLEER. CDR3 amino acids: CASSQERGKAFF. CDR3 nucleotides: TGCGCCAGCAGCCAAGAGCGAGGAAAAGCTTTCTTT.